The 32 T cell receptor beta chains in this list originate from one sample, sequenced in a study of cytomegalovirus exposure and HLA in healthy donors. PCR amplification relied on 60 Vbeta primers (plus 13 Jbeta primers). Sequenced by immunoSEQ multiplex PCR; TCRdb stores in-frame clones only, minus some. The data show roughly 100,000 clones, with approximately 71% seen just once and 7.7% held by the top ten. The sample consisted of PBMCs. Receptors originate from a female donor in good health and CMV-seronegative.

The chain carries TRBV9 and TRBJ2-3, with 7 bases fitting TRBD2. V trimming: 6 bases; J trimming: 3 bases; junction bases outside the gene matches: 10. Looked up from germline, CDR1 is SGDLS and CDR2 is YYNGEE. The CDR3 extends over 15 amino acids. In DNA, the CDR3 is TGTGCCAGCACCCCTTTACTAGCGCCAACAGATACGCAGTATTTT. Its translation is CASTPLLAPTDTQYF.

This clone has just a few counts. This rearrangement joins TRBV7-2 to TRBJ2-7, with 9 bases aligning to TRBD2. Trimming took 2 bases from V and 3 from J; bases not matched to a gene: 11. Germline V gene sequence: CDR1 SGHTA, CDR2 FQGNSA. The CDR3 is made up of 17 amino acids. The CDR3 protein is CASSLQTSGRRLYEQYF. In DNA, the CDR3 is TGTGCCAGCAGCTTACAAACTAGCGGGCGGAGGCTCTACGAGCAGTACTTC.

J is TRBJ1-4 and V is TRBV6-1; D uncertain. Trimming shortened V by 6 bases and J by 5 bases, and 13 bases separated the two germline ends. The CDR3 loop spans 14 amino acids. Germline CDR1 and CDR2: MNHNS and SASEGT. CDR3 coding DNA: TGTGCCAGCAGAGAGGGCGGATCGAATGAAAAACTGTTTTTT. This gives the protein CASREGGSNEKLFF.

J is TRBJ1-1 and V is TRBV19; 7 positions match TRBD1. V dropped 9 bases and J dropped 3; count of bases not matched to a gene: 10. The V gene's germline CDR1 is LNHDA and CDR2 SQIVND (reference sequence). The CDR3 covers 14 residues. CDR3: CARWMIRGHTEAFF. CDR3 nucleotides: TGTGCCAGATGGATGATTAGGGGGCACACTGAAGCTTTCTTT.

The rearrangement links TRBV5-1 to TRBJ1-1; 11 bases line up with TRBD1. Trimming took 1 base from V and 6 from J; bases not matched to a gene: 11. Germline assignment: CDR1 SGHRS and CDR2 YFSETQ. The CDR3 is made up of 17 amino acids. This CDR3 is CASSLIAGTGGSAEAFF. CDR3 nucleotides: TGCGCCAGCAGCTTGATTGCCGGGACAGGGGGTAGCGCTGAAGCTTTCTTT.

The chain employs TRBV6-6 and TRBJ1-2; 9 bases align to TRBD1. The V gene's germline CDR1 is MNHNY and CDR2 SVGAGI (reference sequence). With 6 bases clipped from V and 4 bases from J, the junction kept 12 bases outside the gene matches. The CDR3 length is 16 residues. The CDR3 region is CASSNGPGTGPYGYTF. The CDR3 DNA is TGTGCCAGCAGCAACGGGCCGGGGACAGGGCCCTATGGCTACACCTTC.

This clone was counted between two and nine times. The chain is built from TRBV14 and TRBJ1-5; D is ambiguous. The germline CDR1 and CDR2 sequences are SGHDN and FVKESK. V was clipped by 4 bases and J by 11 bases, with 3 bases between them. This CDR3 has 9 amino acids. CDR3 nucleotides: TGTGCCAGCAGCCCGGCCCAGCATTTT. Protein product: CASSPAQHF. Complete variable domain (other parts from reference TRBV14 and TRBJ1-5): EAGVTQFPSHSVIEKGQTVTLRCDPISGHDNLYWYRRVMGKEIKFLLHFVKESKQDESGMPNNRFLAERTGGTYSTLKVQPAELEDSGVYFCASSPAQHFGDGTRLSIL.

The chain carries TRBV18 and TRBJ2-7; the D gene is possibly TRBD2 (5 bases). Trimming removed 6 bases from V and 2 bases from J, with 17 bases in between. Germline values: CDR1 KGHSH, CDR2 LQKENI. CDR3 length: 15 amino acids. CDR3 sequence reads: CASSTGLSGTYEQYF. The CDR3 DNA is TGTGCCAGCTCGACCGGTTTAAGCGGAACCTACGAGCAGTACTTC.

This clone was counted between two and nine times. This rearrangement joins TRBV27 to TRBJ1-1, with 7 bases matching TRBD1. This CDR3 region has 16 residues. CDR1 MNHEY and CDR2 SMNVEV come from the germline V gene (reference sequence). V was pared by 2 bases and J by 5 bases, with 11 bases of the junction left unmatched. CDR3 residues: CASSLRSSYRGTEAFF. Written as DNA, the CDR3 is TGTGCCAGCAGTTTACGCTCCTCCTACAGGGGAACTGAAGCTTTCTTT.

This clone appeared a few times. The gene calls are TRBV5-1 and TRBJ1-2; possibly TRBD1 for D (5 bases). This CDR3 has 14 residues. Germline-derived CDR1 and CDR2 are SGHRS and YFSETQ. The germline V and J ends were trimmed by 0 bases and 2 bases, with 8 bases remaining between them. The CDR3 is CASSLAGQNYGYTF. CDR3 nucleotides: TGCGCCAGCAGCTTGGCCGGACAAAACTATGGCTACACCTTC.

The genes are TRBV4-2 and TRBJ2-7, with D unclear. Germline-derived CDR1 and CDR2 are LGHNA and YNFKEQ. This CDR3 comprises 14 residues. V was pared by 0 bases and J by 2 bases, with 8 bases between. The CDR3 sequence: CASSQDPSTYEQYF. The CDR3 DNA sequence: TGTGCCAGCAGCCAAGATCCTAGTACCTACGAGCAGTACTTC.

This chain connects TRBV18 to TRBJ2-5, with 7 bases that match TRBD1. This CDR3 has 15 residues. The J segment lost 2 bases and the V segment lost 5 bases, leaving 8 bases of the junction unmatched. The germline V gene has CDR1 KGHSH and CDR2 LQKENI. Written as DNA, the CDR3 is TGTGCCAGCTCAACAGCACAGGGGTCGCAAGAGACCCAGTACTTC. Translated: CASSTAQGSQETQYF.

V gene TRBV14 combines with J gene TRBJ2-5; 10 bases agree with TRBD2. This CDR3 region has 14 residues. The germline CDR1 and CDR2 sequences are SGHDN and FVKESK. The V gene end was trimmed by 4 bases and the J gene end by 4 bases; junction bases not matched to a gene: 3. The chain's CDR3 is CASSPRLAGETQYF. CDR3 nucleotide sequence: TGTGCCAGCAGCCCCCGACTAGCGGGAGAGACCCAGTACTTC.

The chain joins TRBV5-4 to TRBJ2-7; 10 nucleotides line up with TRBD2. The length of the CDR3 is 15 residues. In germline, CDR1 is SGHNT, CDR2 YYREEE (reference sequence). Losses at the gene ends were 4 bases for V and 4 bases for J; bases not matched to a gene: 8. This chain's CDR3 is CASSHVLAGRYEQYF. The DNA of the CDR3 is TGTGCCAGCAGCCACGTACTAGCGGGACGGTACGAGCAGTACTTC.

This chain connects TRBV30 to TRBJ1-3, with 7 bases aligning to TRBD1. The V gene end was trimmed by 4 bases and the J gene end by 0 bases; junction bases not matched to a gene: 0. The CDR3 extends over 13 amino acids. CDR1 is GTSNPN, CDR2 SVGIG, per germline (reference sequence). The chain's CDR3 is CAWNRGSGNTIYF. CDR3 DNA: TGTGCCTGGAACAGGGGCTCTGGAAACACCATATATTTT. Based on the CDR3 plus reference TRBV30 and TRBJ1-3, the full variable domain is SQTIHQWPATLVQPVGSPLSLECTVEGTSNPNLYWYRQAAGRGLQLLFYSVGIGQISSEVPQNLSASRPQDRQFILSSKKLLLSDSGFYLCAWNRGSGNTIYFGEGSWLTVV.

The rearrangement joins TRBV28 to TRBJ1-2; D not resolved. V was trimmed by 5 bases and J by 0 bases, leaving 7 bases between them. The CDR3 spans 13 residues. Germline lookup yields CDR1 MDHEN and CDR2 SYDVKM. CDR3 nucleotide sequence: TGTGCCAGCAGTGGAGCACCTAACTATGGCTACACCTTC. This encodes CASSGAPNYGYTF.

The CDR3 is CASSPGGVSVMYEQYF. In nucleotides, the CDR3 is TGTGCCAGCAGCCCGGGGGGGGTCTCGGTTATGTACGAGCAGTACTTC. V is TRBV11-2 and J is TRBJ2-7; 8 bases agree with TRBD2. After removal of 5 bases from V and 4 bases from J, the junction contained 13 bases not matched to a gene. Germline assignment: CDR1 SGHAT and CDR2 FQNNGV. This CDR3 has 16 amino acids.

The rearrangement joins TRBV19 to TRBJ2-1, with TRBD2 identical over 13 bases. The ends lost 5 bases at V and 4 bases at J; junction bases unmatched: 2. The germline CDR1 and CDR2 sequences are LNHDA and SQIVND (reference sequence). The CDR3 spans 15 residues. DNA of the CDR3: TGTGCCAGTAGTGAACTAGCGGGAGGGTACAATGAGCAGTTCTTC. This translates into CASSELAGGYNEQFF.

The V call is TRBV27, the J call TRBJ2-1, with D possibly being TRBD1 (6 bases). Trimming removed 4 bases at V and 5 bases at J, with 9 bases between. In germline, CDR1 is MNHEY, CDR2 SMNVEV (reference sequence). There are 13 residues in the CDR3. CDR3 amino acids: CASSWGTNNEQFF. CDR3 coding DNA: TGTGCCAGCAGTTGGGGGACAAACAATGAGCAGTTCTTC.

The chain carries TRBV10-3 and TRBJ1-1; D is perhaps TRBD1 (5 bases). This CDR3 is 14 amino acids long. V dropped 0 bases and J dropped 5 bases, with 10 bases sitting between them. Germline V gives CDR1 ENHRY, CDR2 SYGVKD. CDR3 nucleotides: TGTGCCATCAGTGAGTCGGGGGGGAGGACTGAAGCTTTCTTT. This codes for CAISESGGRTEAFF.

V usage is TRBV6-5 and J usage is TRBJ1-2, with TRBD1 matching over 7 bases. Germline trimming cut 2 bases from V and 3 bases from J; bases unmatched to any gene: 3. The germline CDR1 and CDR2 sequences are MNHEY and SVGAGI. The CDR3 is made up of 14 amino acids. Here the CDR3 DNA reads TGTGCCAGCAGTTACGAAACAGGGGACTATGGCTACACCTTC. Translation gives CASSYETGDYGYTF.

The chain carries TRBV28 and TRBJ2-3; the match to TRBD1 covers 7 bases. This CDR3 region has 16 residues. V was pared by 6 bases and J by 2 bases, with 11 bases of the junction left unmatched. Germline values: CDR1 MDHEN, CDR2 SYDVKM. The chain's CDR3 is CASSPRQGKNTDTQYF. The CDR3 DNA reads TGTGCCAGCAGCCCTAGACAGGGCAAAAACACAGATACGCAGTATTTT.

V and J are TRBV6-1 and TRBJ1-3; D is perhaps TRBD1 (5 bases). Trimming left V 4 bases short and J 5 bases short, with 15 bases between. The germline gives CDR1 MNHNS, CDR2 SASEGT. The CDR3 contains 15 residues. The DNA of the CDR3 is TGTGCCAGCAGTGGAGGGGACTCTGGGAGAAACACCATATATTTT. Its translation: CASSGGDSGRNTIYF.

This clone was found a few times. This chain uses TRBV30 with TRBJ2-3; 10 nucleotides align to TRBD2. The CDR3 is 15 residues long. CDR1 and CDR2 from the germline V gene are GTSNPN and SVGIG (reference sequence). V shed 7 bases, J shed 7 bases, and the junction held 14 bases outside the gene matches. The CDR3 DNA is TGTGCCTACACAGACCCGGGACTAGCGATGCATACGCAGTATTTT. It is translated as CAYTDPGLAMHTQYF.

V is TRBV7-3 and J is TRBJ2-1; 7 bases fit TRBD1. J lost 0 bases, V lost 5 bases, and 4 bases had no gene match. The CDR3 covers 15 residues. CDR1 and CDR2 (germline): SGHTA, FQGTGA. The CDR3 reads CASSLGTASYNEQFF. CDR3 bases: TGTGCCAGCAGCCTAGGGACAGCCTCCTACAATGAGCAGTTCTTC. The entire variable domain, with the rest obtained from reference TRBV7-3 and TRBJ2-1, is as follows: GAGVSQTPSNKVTEKGKYVELRCDPISGHTALYWYRQSLGQGPEFLIYFQGTGAADDSGLPNDRFFAVRPEGSVSTLKIQRTERGDSAVYLCASSLGTASYNEQFFGPGTRLTVL.

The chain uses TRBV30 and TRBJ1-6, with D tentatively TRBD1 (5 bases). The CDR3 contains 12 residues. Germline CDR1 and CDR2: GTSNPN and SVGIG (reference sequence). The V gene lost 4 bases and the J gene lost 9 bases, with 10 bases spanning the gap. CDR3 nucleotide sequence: TGTGCCTGGACCCGGACAATTTCACCCCTCCACTTT. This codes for CAWTRTISPLHF.

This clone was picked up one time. The CDR3 here is CAWDITVINSPLHF. Here the CDR3 DNA reads TGTGCCTGGGACATCACTGTGATTAATTCACCCCTCCACTTT. The rearrangement uses TRBV30 and TRBJ1-6; D is uncertain. V dropped 5 bases and J dropped 6 bases, with 14 bases sitting between them. The germline V gene encodes CDR1 GTSNPN and CDR2 SVGIG (reference sequence). This CDR3 is built from 14 residues.

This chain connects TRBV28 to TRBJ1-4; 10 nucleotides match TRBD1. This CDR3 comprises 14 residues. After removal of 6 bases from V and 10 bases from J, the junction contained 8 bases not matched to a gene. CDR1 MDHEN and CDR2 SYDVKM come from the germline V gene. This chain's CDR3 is CASRYDRGQVKLFF. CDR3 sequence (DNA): TGTGCCAGCAGATACGACAGGGGGCAGGTAAAACTGTTTTTT.

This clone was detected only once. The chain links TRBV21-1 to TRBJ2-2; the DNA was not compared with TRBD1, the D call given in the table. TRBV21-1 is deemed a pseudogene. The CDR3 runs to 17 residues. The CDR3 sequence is CASSKAPGQGCTGELFF. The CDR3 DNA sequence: TGTGCCAGCAGCAAAGCCCCGGGACAGGGTTGCACCGGGGAGCTGTTTTTT.

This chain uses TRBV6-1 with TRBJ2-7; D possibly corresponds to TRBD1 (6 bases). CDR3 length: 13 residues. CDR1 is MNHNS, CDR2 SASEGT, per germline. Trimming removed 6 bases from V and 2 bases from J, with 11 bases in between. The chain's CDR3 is CASRITGTYEQYF. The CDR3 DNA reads TGTGCCAGCAGGATCACAGGGACCTACGAGCAGTACTTC.

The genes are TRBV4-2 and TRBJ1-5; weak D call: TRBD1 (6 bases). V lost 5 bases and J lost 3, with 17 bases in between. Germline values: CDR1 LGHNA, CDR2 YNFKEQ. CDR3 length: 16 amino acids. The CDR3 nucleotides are TGTGCCAGCAGCTCAAAACAGGGAGGGCCCAATCAGCCCCAGCATTTT. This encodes CASSSKQGGPNQPQHF.

The CDR3 DNA sequence: TGTGCCAGCATCGAAACCGGGAAATACACTGAAGCTTTCTTT. This gives the protein CASIETGKYTEAFF. The J gene is TRBJ1-1, the V gene TRBV25-1; D gene unclear. V shed 7 bases and J shed 3 bases, with 15 bases lying between them. Germline V gene data show CDR1 as MGHDK and CDR2 as SYGVNS. This CDR3 spans 14 amino acids.